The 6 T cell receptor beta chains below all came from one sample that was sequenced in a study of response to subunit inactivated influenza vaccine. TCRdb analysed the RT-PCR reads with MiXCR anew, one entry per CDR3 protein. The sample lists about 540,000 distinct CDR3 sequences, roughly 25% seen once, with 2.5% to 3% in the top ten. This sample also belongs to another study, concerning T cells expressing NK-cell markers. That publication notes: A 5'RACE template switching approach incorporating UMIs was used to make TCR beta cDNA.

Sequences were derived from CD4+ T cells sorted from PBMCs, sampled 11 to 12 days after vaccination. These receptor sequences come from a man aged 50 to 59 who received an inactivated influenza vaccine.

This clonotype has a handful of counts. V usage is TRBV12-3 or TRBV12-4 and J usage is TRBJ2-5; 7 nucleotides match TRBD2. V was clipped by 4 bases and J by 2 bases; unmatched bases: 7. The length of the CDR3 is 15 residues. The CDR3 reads CASSSGTIWQETQYF. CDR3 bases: TGTGCCAGCAGTTCCGGGACTATTTGGCAAGAGACCCAGTACTTC.

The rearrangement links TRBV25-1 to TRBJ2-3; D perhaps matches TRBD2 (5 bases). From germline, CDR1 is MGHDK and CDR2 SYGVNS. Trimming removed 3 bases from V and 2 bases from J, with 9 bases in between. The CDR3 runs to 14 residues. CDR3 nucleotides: TGTGCCAGCAGTGACAGCGGCTACACAGATACGCAGTATTTT. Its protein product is CASSDSGYTDTQYF.

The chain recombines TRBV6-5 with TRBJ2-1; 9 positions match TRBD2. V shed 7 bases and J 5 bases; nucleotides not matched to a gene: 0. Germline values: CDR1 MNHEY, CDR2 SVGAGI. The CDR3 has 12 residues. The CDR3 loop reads CASKREDNEQFF. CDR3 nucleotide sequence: TGTGCCAGCAAGCGGGAGGACAATGAGCAGTTCTTC.

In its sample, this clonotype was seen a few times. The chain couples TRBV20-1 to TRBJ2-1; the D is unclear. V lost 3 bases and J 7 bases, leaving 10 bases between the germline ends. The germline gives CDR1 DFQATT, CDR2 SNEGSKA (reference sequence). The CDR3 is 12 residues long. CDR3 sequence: CSASGSLNEQFF. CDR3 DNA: TGCAGTGCTAGCGGTAGCTTAAATGAGCAGTTCTTC.

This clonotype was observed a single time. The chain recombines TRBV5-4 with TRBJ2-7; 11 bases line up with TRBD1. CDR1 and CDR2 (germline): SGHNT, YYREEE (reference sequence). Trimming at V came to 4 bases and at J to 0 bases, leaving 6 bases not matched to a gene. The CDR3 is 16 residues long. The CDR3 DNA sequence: TGTGCCAGCAGCCAGGGGGGACAGGGGGTCTCCTACGAGCAGTACTTC. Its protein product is CASSQGGQGVSYEQYF.

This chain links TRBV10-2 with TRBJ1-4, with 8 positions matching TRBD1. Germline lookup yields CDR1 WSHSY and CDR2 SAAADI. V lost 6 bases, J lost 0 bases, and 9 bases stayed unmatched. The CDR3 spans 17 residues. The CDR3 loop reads CASRQATGVSTNEKLFF. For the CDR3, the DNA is TGCGCCAGCAGGCAGGCGACAGGGGTCTCAACTAATGAAAAACTGTTTTTT.